This entry lists 6 T cell receptor beta chains sequenced from one sample in a study of cytomegalovirus exposure and HLA in healthy donors. Use of 60 Vbeta and 13 Jbeta primers characterized the PCR. The assay was immunoSEQ multiplex PCR, and TCRdb's table has in-frame clones only and misses some. The data hold roughly 290,000 clones, with about four fifths observed a single time. Sequencing input: PBMCs. Receptor source: a girl aged 2 to 10 in good health and CMV-seronegative.

This chain uses TRBV11-2 with TRBJ2-7, with no clear D. Trimming left V 5 bases short and J 6 bases short, with 14 bases between. The germline gives CDR1 SGHAT, CDR2 FQNNGV. This CDR3 is 13 amino acids long. The CDR3 sequence is CASSPVLLSEQYF. The CDR3 nucleotides read TGTGCCAGCAGCCCCGTCCTTTTATCCGAGCAGTACTTC.

V is TRBV5-4 and J is TRBJ2-5; 7 positions agree with TRBD1. There are 15 residues in the CDR3. In germline, CDR1 is SGHNT, CDR2 YYREEE (reference sequence). J was trimmed by 3 bases and V by 4 bases; bases with no gene match: 9. CDR3 sequence: CASSGGGTEKETQYF. The CDR3 DNA follows: TGTGCCAGCAGCGGTGGTGGGACAGAAAAAGAGACCCAGTACTTC.

The chain employs TRBV5-6 and TRBJ1-3; D perhaps matches TRBD1 (5 bases). Germline-derived CDR1 and CDR2 are SGHDT and YYEEEE. V was pared by 3 bases and J by 3 bases, with 10 bases between. The CDR3 sequence is 14 residues long. The CDR3 here is CASSSTGFGNTIYF. CDR3 bases: TGTGCCAGCAGCTCCACAGGCTTTGGAAACACCATATATTTT. Drawing the rest from reference TRBV5-6 and TRBJ1-3, the complete variable domain is DAGVTQSPTHLIKTRGQQVTLRCSPKSGHDTVSWYQQALGQGPQFIFQYYEEEERQRGNFPDRFSGHQFPNYSSELNVNALLLGDSALYLCASSSTGFGNTIYFGEGSWLTVV.

The CDR3, as DNA: TGTGCCAGCAGCCCGAGGACTAGCGGGGGACACAATGAGCAGTTCTTC. Translation: CASSPRTSGGHNEQFF. The chain recombines TRBV11-2 with TRBJ2-1; 13 bases map to TRBD2. The CDR3 consists of 16 residues. The V and J ends lost 5 bases and 5 bases, in that order; junction bases with no gene match: 6. Germline V lookup: CDR1 SGHAT, CDR2 FQNNGV.

The chain links TRBV27 to TRBJ1-4; the match to TRBD1 covers 10 bases. The CDR3 consists of 15 residues. Germline CDR1 and CDR2: MNHEY and SMNVEV (reference sequence). V lost 5 bases and J lost 8; bases outside the gene matches: 8. The CDR3 loop is CASSPGQGMGEKLFF. The CDR3 DNA reads as TGTGCCAGCAGTCCGGGACAGGGGATGGGGGAAAAACTGTTTTTT.

This clone was counted a few times. This chain connects TRBV18 to TRBJ2-7; TRBD1 matches 10 bases. J gave up 6 bases and V 3 bases, and 2 bases lay outside the gene matches. There are 13 residues in the CDR3. In germline, CDR1 is KGHSH, CDR2 LQKENI. The DNA of the CDR3 is TGTGCCAGCTCACCGACAGGGGGCGTCGAGCAGTACTTC. As protein: CASSPTGGVEQYF.